This T cell receptor (beta chain) was recovered during a study of T cell responses to AZD1222 COVID-19 vaccine. Study results and limitations: CD4 TCRs covered the whole spike, strongest at regions 160-218 and 743-854. Clonal diversity was possibly underestimated; the donors were predominantly white British and more often female. Variant regions that are unmutated are reportedly the target of nearly half of spike-specific TCRs.

Comment on this clone: Its antigen is not known.

From germline, CDR1 is SGHRS and CDR2 YFSETQ. The CDR3 has 13 residues. With 4 bases removed from V and 1 base from J, the gap between germline ends came to 9 bases. Measured with immunoSEQ multiplex PCR; TCRdb has only the in-frame clones, and not every one. Of more than 150,000 clones in the sample, 85% to 90% were seen once. This chain uses TRBV5-1 with TRBJ2-7; D unclear. Here the sequenced sample was peripheral blood, taken on day 0 of MenACWY control vaccination. The TCR comes from an adult in good health. The DNA for the CDR3 is TGCGCCAGCAGCCTGGACGTATCCTACGAGCAGTACTTC. This sequence encodes CASSLDVSYEQYF. The complete variable domain, with remaining parts taken from reference TRBV5-1 and TRBJ2-7, reads KAGVTQTPRYLIKTRGQQVTLSCSPISGHRSVSWYQQTPGQGLQFLFEYFSETQRNKGNFPGRFSGRQFSNSRSEMNVSTLELGDSALYLCASSLDVSYEQYFGPGTRLTVT.